This TCR beta chain was captured in a study of T cell repertoires in cytomegalovirus infection. The germline CDR1 and CDR2 sequences are SGHTA and FQGNSA. The trim removed 4 bases at V and 4 bases at J, leaving 1 base unmatched. The CDR3 sequence is 14 residues long. TCRdb fed the reads into MiXCR, producing one record per CDR3 protein. The data show just under 550,000 distinct CDR3 sequences, 26% seen once. This clonotype appeared many times. The chain is built from TRBV7-2 and TRBJ2-6; TRBD1 aligns across 7 bases. This TCR was sampled from a human donor in good health (CMV status not recorded). Some clones in this sample may be carry-over from other donors' samples. Material: PBMCs. In DNA, the CDR3 is TGTGCCAGCAGCTCGACAGGGGGGGCCAACGTCCTGACTTTC. Residues: CASSSTGGANVLTF.